This T cell receptor (beta chain) was observed in a study of human thymus T cells. Study-wide results and caveats: It looked as if thymic and blood repertoires used V and J genes in a biased way.

Sequenced by immunoSEQ multiplex PCR; TCRdb stores in-frame clones only, minus some. The sample contains roughly 86,000 clones, around 96% of which appear only once. Corrective heart surgery yielded the resections from which the thymus tissue came. Healthy Finnish infants undergoing corrective surgery for congenital heart defects provided the donor material. V lost 8 bases and J 2 bases, leaving 16 bases between the germline ends. Per germline, CDR1 WNHNN and CDR2 SYGVQD (reference sequence). This CDR3 comprises 14 residues. Of note for this clone: The antigen is not known.

The sequencing sample was made of thymus tissue. The rearrangement uses TRBV10-1 and TRBJ2-7; perhaps TRBD1 as D (5 bases). This receptor was taken from a boy younger than two with a congenital heart defect but otherwise immunologically healthy. CDR3 loop: CASATPGSPYEQYF. CDR3 bases: TGCGCCAGCGCCACCCCAGGGTCCCCCTACGAGCAGTACTTC.